This T cell receptor (beta chain) was sequenced in a study of cytomegalovirus exposure and HLA in healthy donors. Study-wide results and caveats: Presence/absence comparisons presumed near-even sequencing depth among donors. In a later analysis, compared with equally common non-associated chains, HLA-associated beta chains were more expanded. Reports state that TCR beta sequences accurately predicted most subjects' HLA-A and HLA-B alleles.

The PCR used 60 Vbeta and 13 Jbeta primers. Using immunoSEQ multiplex PCR, the repertoire was profiled, and TCRdb retains in-frame clones only, with some absent. The table lists around 110,000 clones, roughly 74% of them singletons. Germline V lookup: CDR1 SGHDT, CDR2 YYEEEE. The V end was cut by 3 bases, the J end by 6 bases, with 19 bases between. The CDR3 is 15 amino acids. The table lists this clone with a few counts. Its antigen is not known. J is TRBJ2-7 and V is TRBV5-6, with D possibly TRBD1 on 6 matching bases. The clonotype comes from a man in his forties or fifties in good health and CMV-seronegative. Sequenced input: PBMCs. The chain's CDR3 is CASSSLRGQQGEQYF. The CDR3 DNA sequence: TGTGCCAGCAGCTCTTTAAGAGGACAGCAGGGCGAGCAGTACTTC. The variable domain in full, with the rest retrieved from reference TRBV5-6 and TRBJ2-7, is DAGVTQSPTHLIKTRGQQVTLRCSPKSGHDTVSWYQQALGQGPQFIFQYYEEEERQRGNFPDRFSGHQFPNYSSELNVNALLLGDSALYLCASSSLRGQQGEQYFGPGTRLTVT.